These 32 T cell receptor beta chains share one sample of origin, sequenced in a study of early T cells in non-severe SARS-CoV-2 infection. TCRdb passed the 5' RACE reads through MiXCR, listing each CDR3 protein once. The table records tens of thousands of distinct CDR3 sequences, over 4.5% of them present only once. The source material was whole blood. The receptors stem from an adult who was a healthcare worker with PCR-confirmed SARS-CoV-2 infection or an uninfected control (not recorded which).

The chain joins TRBV12-3 or TRBV12-4 to TRBJ2-2; D unresolved. CDR3 length: 12 amino acids. V lost 7 bases to trimming and J lost 8 bases, with 11 bases between them. The CDR3 DNA is TGTGCCAGCAACCGGCGGCGGGGGGAGCTGTTTTTT. Amino acid sequence: CASNRRRGELFF.

Ten or more counts support this clonotype. V usage is TRBV29-1 and J usage is TRBJ1-2, with D maybe TRBD1 (6 bases). This CDR3 contains 14 residues. Trimming took off 3 bases at V and 3 bases at J, with 14 bases between the two ends. Germline V gene data show CDR1 as SQVTM and CDR2 as ANQGSEA. The CDR3 DNA reads as TGCAGCGTTGATGCTTTGGACAGCTACTATGGCTACACCTTC. This translates into CSVDALDSYYGYTF.

This clonotype was counted at least ten times. The gene calls are TRBV5-6 and TRBJ2-2, with D unclear. The CDR3 spans 15 residues. V lost 3 bases and J lost 4, with 13 bases in between. Germline CDR1 SGHDT, CDR2 YYEEEE. The CDR3 region has the DNA TGTGCCAGCAGCTCCCCCGGGCAGAGCACCGGGGAGCTGTTTTTT. Translation: CASSSPGQSTGELFF.

The table lists this clonotype with many counts. CDR3 residues: CASRLRTGTGELFF. In nucleotides, the CDR3 is TGTGCCAGTAGGCTACGGACAGGAACCGGGGAGCTGTTTTTT. This chain links TRBV19 with TRBJ2-2; 7 bases match TRBD1. CDR1 and CDR2 (germline): LNHDA, SQIVND (reference sequence). This CDR3 comprises 14 residues. V was pared by 6 bases and J by 5 bases, with 6 bases of the junction left unmatched.

The chain couples TRBV20-1 to TRBJ2-7; 8 bases are a match to TRBD1. The CDR3 extends over 13 amino acids. Germline V lookup: CDR1 DFQATT, CDR2 SNEGSKA (reference sequence). V was clipped by 0 bases and J by 6 bases; unmatched bases: 4. DNA for the CDR3: TGCAGTGCTAGAGACAGGGGGCAGGGCGAGCAGTACTTC. This gives the protein CSARDRGQGEQYF.

This clonotype was observed many times. The rearrangement links TRBV19 to TRBJ1-5; TRBD1 might be the D (5 bases). This CDR3 is 17 amino acids long. The germline V gene encodes CDR1 LNHDA and CDR2 SQIVND (reference sequence). V gave up 5 bases and J gave up 4 bases, with 21 bases separating them. CDR3 loop: CASSPYGSWGTNQPQHF. CDR3 coding DNA: TGTGCCAGTAGTCCCTACGGGTCTTGGGGGACTAATCAGCCCCAGCATTTT.

The table lists this clonotype with a few counts. This CDR3 is CASSGTGYTGELFF. The CDR3 DNA reads as TGTGCCAGCAGTGGTACAGGTTACACCGGGGAGCTGTTTTTT. The chain has TRBV25-1 and TRBJ2-2; possible D gene TRBD1, 5 bases. Germline V gene data show CDR1 as MGHDK and CDR2 as SYGVNS. The CDR3 totals 14 residues. The ends were cut back, 4 bases at V and 3 bases at J, with 9 bases in the middle.

The V and J genes are TRBV6-2 or TRBV6-3 and TRBJ2-1; possibly TRBD2 for D (6 bases). The ends were cut back, 5 bases at V and 5 bases at J, with 16 bases in the middle. The CDR3 is made up of 15 amino acids. Germline V gene lookup returns CDR1 MNHEY and CDR2 SVGEGT. This CDR3 is CASSPVRGENNEQFF. The CDR3 coding sequence is TGTGCCAGCAGTCCCGTCCGCGGGGAAAACAATGAGCAGTTCTTC.

There are many counts of this clonotype. The chain carries TRBV7-8 and TRBJ2-7, with a tentative D call TRBD2 (5 bases). CDR1 is SGHVS and CDR2 is FQNEAQ in the germline V gene. The CDR3 is 15 residues long. The ends were cut back, 4 bases at V and 2 bases at J, with 15 bases in the middle. The DNA for the CDR3 is TGTGCCAGCAGCTACCCCGGGGAGATGGCCTACGAGCAGTACTTC. It encodes CASSYPGEMAYEQYF. Combining the CDR3 with reference TRBV7-8 and TRBJ2-7 gives the whole variable domain GAGVSQSPRYKVAKRGQDVALRCDPISGHVSLFWYQQALGQGPEFLTYFQNEAQLDKSGLPSDRFFAERPEGSVSTLKIQRTQQEDSAVYLCASSYPGEMAYEQYFGPGTRLTVT.

This clonotype has at least ten counts. This rearrangement joins TRBV10-1 to TRBJ2-2; D may be TRBD1 (5 bases). The CDR3 extends over 14 amino acids. The V and J ends lost 6 bases and 3 bases respectively, with 11 bases between them. Germline V gene sequence: CDR1 WNHNN, CDR2 SYGVQD (reference sequence). CDR3 bases: TGCGCCAGCAGAAGGGGCGAGGACACCGGGGAGCTGTTTTTT. Its translation is CASRRGEDTGELFF.

This clonotype was picked up many times. The chain combines TRBV19 with TRBJ2-3, with 10 bases identical to TRBD2. Germline CDR1 is LNHDA and CDR2 is SQIVND (reference sequence). J lost 2 bases, V lost 3 bases, and 8 bases had no gene match. This CDR3 has 17 amino acids. DNA of the CDR3: TGTGCCAGTAGTATTCGGGGGCTAGCGGGAGTCACAGATACGCAGTATTTT. This encodes CASSIRGLAGVTDTQYF.

This clonotype was recorded many times. J is TRBJ2-7 and V is TRBV28, with 9 positions matching TRBD2. The V segment lost 5 bases and the J segment 6 bases; nucleotides outside the gene matches: 17. Germline V gives CDR1 MDHEN, CDR2 SYDVKM. This CDR3 comprises 17 residues. In DNA form, the CDR3 reads TGTGCCAGCAGTCGAAACTGGGCGGGACTAGCCTCCCGCGAGCAGTACTTC. It encodes CASSRNWAGLASREQYF.

At least ten counts were recorded for this clonotype. V gene TRBV10-3 combines with J gene TRBJ2-6; D ambiguous. Per germline, CDR1 ENHRY and CDR2 SYGVKD. Deletions cut 5 bases from V and 2 bases from J, with 22 bases between. There are 19 residues in the CDR3. DNA of the CDR3: TGTGCCATCAGTCCAATGAGGCCGGGTCCCGTGGCTGGGGCCAACGTCCTGACTTTC. Its protein is CAISPMRPGPVAGANVLTF.

Ten or more counts support this clonotype. The chain is built from TRBV11-2 and TRBJ2-3; no reliable D call. This CDR3 is 15 amino acids long. The V gene lost 1 base and the J gene lost 1 base, with 9 bases spanning the gap. The germline CDR1 and CDR2 sequences are SGHAT and FQNNGV. CDR3 protein: CASSLVGGGTDTQYF. The CDR3 DNA sequence: TGTGCCAGCAGCTTAGTTGGCGGTGGCACAGATACGCAGTATTTT.

The gene calls are TRBV10-1 and TRBJ2-2; perhaps TRBD2 as D (6 bases). V lost 4 bases to trimming and J lost 4 bases, with 13 bases between them. The germline gives CDR1 WNHNN, CDR2 SYGVQD (reference sequence). There are 15 residues in the CDR3. The CDR3, as DNA: TGCGCCAGCAGTGGTTCTTCCGGGGGCACCGGGGAGCTGTTTTTT. Protein sequence: CASSGSSGGTGELFF.

This clonotype occurred many times. V and J are TRBV9 and TRBJ2-3; TRBD2 is a possible D gene (6 bases). Germline CDR1 reads SGDLS; CDR2 reads YYNGEE. V lost 0 bases and J 3 bases, leaving 8 bases between the germline ends. CDR3 length: 14 residues. The CDR3 sequence is CASSVAGDTDTQYF. The CDR3 nucleotides read TGTGCCAGCAGCGTAGCGGGAGATACAGATACGCAGTATTTT.

There are many counts of this clonotype. This sequence joins TRBV5-1 and TRBJ1-2; no clear D gene. Deletions cut 0 bases from V and 4 bases from J, with 4 bases between. From germline, CDR1 is SGHRS and CDR2 YFSETQ. The CDR3 sequence is 12 residues long. The CDR3 DNA is TGCGCCAGCAGCTTGGGCCTCTATGGCTACACCTTC. This sequence encodes CASSLGLYGYTF.

The chain combines TRBV7-9 with TRBJ1-2; 7 bases map to TRBD1. CDR1 and CDR2 from the germline V gene are SEHNR and FQNEAQ (reference sequence). J gave up 1 base and V 8 bases, and 7 bases lay outside the gene matches. This CDR3 is 14 amino acids long. CDR3 in DNA: TGTGCCAGCGTAATGGGACAGATTAACTATGGCTACACCTTC. It specifies CASVMGQINYGYTF.

This clonotype was detected many times. The chain carries TRBV20-1 and TRBJ2-7, with D tentatively TRBD1 (6 bases). The CDR3 totals 13 residues. V lost 5 bases and J lost 3, with 14 bases in between. Germline loops: CDR1 DFQATT, CDR2 SNEGSKA (reference sequence). CDR3 region: CSAPGQPVYEQYF. The CDR3 nucleotides are TGCAGTGCTCCTGGACAGCCCGTCTACGAGCAGTACTTC.

This clonotype turned up a few times. This chain connects TRBV7-2 to TRBJ2-7, with no clear D. The germline V gene encodes CDR1 SGHTA and CDR2 FQGNSA. Trimming removed 5 bases at V and 3 bases at J, with 14 bases between. This CDR3 comprises 14 residues. The CDR3 protein is CASSEDGSFYEQYF. The CDR3 coding sequence is TGTGCCAGCAGCGAAGATGGATCTTTCTACGAGCAGTACTTC. Together with reference TRBV7-2 and TRBJ2-7, the CDR3 gives the full variable domain: GAGVSQSPSNKVTEKGKDVELRCDPISGHTALYWYRQSLGQGLEFLIYFQGNSAPDKSGLPSDRFSAERTGGSVSTLTIQRTQQEDSAVYLCASSEDGSFYEQYFGPGTRLTVT.

V and J are TRBV11-2 and TRBJ1-6, with D possibly being TRBD1 (5 bases). From germline, CDR1 is SGHAT and CDR2 FQNNGV. This CDR3 contains 15 residues. V was cut by 1 base and J by 5 bases, with 9 bases left in between. CDR3 sequence reads: CASSLGGAHNSPLHF. The DNA for the CDR3 is TGTGCCAGCAGCTTAGGCGGGGCACATAATTCACCCCTCCACTTT.

This clonotype was counted between two and nine times. The rearrangement links TRBV7-2 to TRBJ1-6; D ambiguous. Germline V gene sequence: CDR1 SGHTA, CDR2 FQGNSA. This CDR3 contains 16 residues. Trimming left V 1 base short and J 5 bases short, with 12 bases between. The CDR3 loop reads CASSLVGRPNNSPLHF. The CDR3 DNA sequence: TGTGCCAGCAGCTTAGTCGGCAGGCCAAATAATTCACCCCTCCACTTT.

There are many counts of this clonotype. The chain links TRBV7-9 to TRBJ2-2; no reliable D call. Trimming took off 5 bases at V and 2 bases at J, with 21 bases between the two ends. The CDR3 spans 18 residues. Germline V gene sequence: CDR1 SEHNR, CDR2 FQNEAQ (reference sequence). Here the CDR3 reads CASSPFRFSGRNTGELFF. CDR3 nucleotides: TGTGCCAGCAGCCCCTTTAGATTTTCAGGAAGAAACACCGGGGAGCTGTTTTTT.

The chain couples TRBV5-6 to TRBJ2-1; D possibly uses TRBD1 or TRBD2 (6 bases each). V dropped 2 bases and J dropped 8 bases, with 14 bases sitting between them. This CDR3 is built from 14 residues. From germline, CDR1 is SGHDT and CDR2 YYEEEE. The CDR3 loop reads CASSFEAGGDEQFF. The CDR3 bases are TGTGCCAGCAGCTTTGAAGCCGGGGGCGATGAGCAGTTCTTC.

Regarding this clonotype: This may stem from a read error, because a much larger clone lies one nucleotide away. V is TRBV5-6 and J is TRBJ2-7; 7 bases line up with TRBD1. Germline CDR1 reads SGHDT; CDR2 reads YYEEEE. The CDR3 loop spans 13 amino acids. CDR3 amino acids: CAGSPGQSYEQYF. Written as DNA, the CDR3 is TGTGCCGGCAGCCCGGGACAGTCATACGAGCAGTACTTC.

This clonotype was seen ten or more times. The chain combines TRBV10-3 with TRBJ1-1; D remains ambiguous. This CDR3 contains 15 residues. Per the germline V gene, CDR1 is ENHRY and CDR2 is SYGVKD. With 0 bases removed from V and 12 bases from J, the gap between germline ends came to 20 bases. CDR3 in DNA: TGTGCCATCAGTGAGTCGGATGAGGTAGCACCTCTTCCTTTCTTT. The encoded protein is CAISESDEVAPLPFF.

Only a few counts were recorded for this clonotype. The V call is TRBV24-1, the J call TRBJ2-1, with TRBD2 identical over 7 bases. From germline, CDR1 is KGHDR and CDR2 SFDVKD. This CDR3 region has 13 residues. The J segment lost 5 bases and the V segment lost 11 bases, leaving 8 bases of the junction unmatched. The CDR3 here is CAISPTSHNEQFF. The CDR3 DNA follows: TGTGCCATCTCACCGACTAGCCACAATGAGCAGTTCTTC.

This clonotype appeared many times. The chain links TRBV28 to TRBJ2-1; 7 positions match TRBD1. The CDR3 runs 15 residues. Germline CDR1 reads MDHEN; CDR2 reads SYDVKM. V shed 6 bases and J 12 bases; nucleotides not matched to a gene: 17. CDR3 protein: CASSPGTANIGMQFF. In nucleotides, the CDR3 is TGTGCCAGCAGCCCCGGGACAGCCAATATTGGCATGCAGTTCTTC.

This clonotype occurred many times. The chain employs TRBV7-3 and TRBJ2-1, with 7 bases that match TRBD2. Germline CDR1 is SGHTA and CDR2 is FQGTGA. J gave up 8 bases and V 5 bases, and 6 bases lay outside the gene matches. The CDR3 runs to 13 residues. CDR3 loop: CASSVGTIYEQFF. CDR3 coding DNA: TGTGCCAGCAGCGTGGGGACTATATATGAGCAGTTCTTC. Full variable domain (rest looked up from reference TRBV7-3 and TRBJ2-1): GAGVSQTPSNKVTEKGKYVELRCDPISGHTALYWYRQSLGQGPEFLIYFQGTGAADDSGLPNDRFFAVRPEGSVSTLKIQRTERGDSAVYLCASSVGTIYEQFFGPGTRLTVL.

This clonotype occurred a few times. This rearrangement joins TRBV19 to TRBJ2-3, with D possibly being TRBD1 (6 bases). Germline V lookup: CDR1 LNHDA, CDR2 SQIVND (reference sequence). V dropped 7 bases and J dropped 3 bases, with 14 bases sitting between them. CDR3 size: 14 residues. CDR3 DNA sequence: TGTGCCAGTACCCAGGGGCTCGGGACAGATACGCAGTATTTT. It translates to CASTQGLGTDTQYF.

This clonotype was detected only a few times. This chain connects TRBV15 to TRBJ2-3, with D perhaps TRBD1 (6 bases). The CDR3 has 16 amino acids. The germline CDR1 and CDR2 sequences are LNHNV and YYDKDF (reference sequence). V was trimmed by 4 bases and J by 5 bases, leaving 19 bases between them. This CDR3 is CATSTGPPGRGDTQYF. CDR3 DNA sequence: TGTGCCACCAGCACGGGACCACCTGGCAGGGGAGATACGCAGTATTTT.

This clonotype was detected ten times or more. The V call is TRBV7-8, the J call TRBJ2-7; a possible D gene is TRBD1 (7 bases). Per germline, CDR1 SGHVS and CDR2 FQNEAQ. Trimming stripped 5 bases from V and 4 bases from J, with 18 bases between. The CDR3 length is 15 residues. The CDR3 loop is CASSPPFRGAYEQYF. The CDR3 DNA is TGTGCCAGCAGCCCACCCTTCAGGGGGGCTTACGAGCAGTACTTC.